This T cell receptor beta chain was captured by sequencing in a study of response to subunit inactivated influenza vaccine. Whole-study results and caveats: Authors suggested seasonal influenza vaccinations each recruit few new T cells.

In this sample, this clonotype turned up a few times. The target antigen is unknown. The CDR3 consists of 17 residues. Per the germline V gene, CDR1 is MNHNS and CDR2 is SASEGT. The V gene lost 6 bases and the J gene lost 2 bases, with 22 bases spanning the gap. MiXCR, applied by TCRdb to the RT-PCR reads, yields one record per CDR3 protein. Found here are 500,000 to 550,000 distinct CDR3 sequences, around 7.9% of them singletons; the top ten hold 10% to 15%. The chain uses TRBV6-1 and TRBJ1-1, with D perhaps matching TRBD1 (5 bases). The sequence was obtained from a man between 50 and 75 years old who received an inactivated influenza vaccine. This material consisted of PBMCs from blood, taken about 24 months after vaccination. The CDR3 nucleotides are TGTGCCAGCAGGGCGAAAGGGGCAGGGTCGGTCAACACTGAAGCTTTCTTT. Its protein product is CASRAKGAGSVNTEAFF.